This T cell receptor beta chain appears in the sequencing data of a study of blood T cell repertoires in COVID-19. V shed 0 bases and J shed 4 bases, with 12 bases lying between them. The germline gives CDR1 LNHDA, CDR2 SQIVND (reference sequence). The CDR3 totals 15 residues. Some clones are missing from TCRdb's copy, which holds only in-frame ones; the method was immunoSEQ multiplex PCR. The sample lists 150,000 to 200,000 clones; around 83% were seen once. This clonotype was obtained from a woman in her 70s with COVID-19, enrolled during active disease. The specimen was peripheral blood. The genes are TRBV19 and TRBJ1-2, with D perhaps matching TRBD1 (6 bases). CDR3 nucleotides: TGTGCCAGTAGTATAGATCGACAGGCCTTCTATGGCTACACCTTC. Translated, it gives CASSIDRQAFYGYTF.